These T cell receptor beta chains were read from a single sample in a study of T cells in Graves' hyperthyroidism and ophthalmopathy. TCRdb independently ran MiXCR on the multiplex PCR reads; one entry per CDR3 protein. The sample shows approximately 590,000 distinct CDR3 sequences, approximately 14% of them seen only once. Sequenced material: blood. These receptors all stem from a woman aged 25 to 39 with Graves' hyperthyroidism. Each CDR3 is given without its conserved first and last residue. The order of the fields is J gene, V gene, CDR3 protein.

TRBJ1-2 | TRBV18 | ASSPLVRGSDYGYT
TRBJ2-7 | TRBV7-6 | ASSNDTNGGLFYEQY
TRBJ1-5 | TRBV6-1 | ASSRSRLATGKGGRPQH
TRBJ2-2 | TRBV7-9 | ASSFLGLVDAVGELF
TRBJ2-1 | TRBV9 | ASSYPGSVYNEQF
TRBJ1-1 | TRBV3-1 | ASSRQKNTEAF
TRBJ2-7 | TRBV20-1 | SARDGGSSSYEQY
TRBJ1-5 | TRBV2 | ASSDENHQPQH
TRBJ2-5 | TRBV30 | AWSSGFQETQY
TRBJ2-1 | TRBV10-3 | AISQDSNEQF
TRBJ2-3 | TRBV10-3 | AISKNRASTDTQY
TRBJ2-7 | TRBV5-1 | ASSLDRDIRPYEQY
TRBJ2-1 | TRBV11-3 | ASSLEGTQF
TRBJ2-7 | TRBV10-3 | AISDLGVLSYEQY
TRBJ2-1 | TRBV28 | ASSLYRLAGGNEQF
TRBJ2-3 | TRBV5-1 | ASSQYDLNTDTQY
TRBJ2-1 | TRBV20-1 | SARGSGLAGEGRNEQF
TRBJ2-7 | TRBV9 | ASSPRLALSEQY
TRBJ1-1 | TRBV2 | ASSETVSCL
TRBJ1-1 | TRBV20-1 | SARVRNTEAF
TRBJ2-7 | TRBV19 | ASSSGGGGEQY
TRBJ2-5 | TRBV28 | ASSLSTDDRAWGETQY
TRBJ2-7 | TRBV30 | AWSVDYQPYEQY
TRBJ2-3 | TRBV7-2 | ASSRPGTRLAGTQY
TRBJ2-1 | TRBV7-3 | ASSPRTGLDNEQF
TRBJ1-1 | TRBV2 | ASSEQTGMNTEAF
TRBJ1-1 | TRBV12-3/TRBV12-4 | AGYGDTEAF
TRBJ2-2 | TRBV7-9 | ASSLARAGGGIMNTGELF
TRBJ2-7 | TRBV5-1 | ASSSIQLAGGSLYEQY
TRBJ2-7 | TRBV29-1 | SVAGTSGELEQY
TRBJ2-7 | TRBV20-1 | SARGGGQPTEQY
TRBJ1-4 | TRBV5-1 | ASSLQDFATNEKLF
TRBJ2-7 | TRBV20-1 | SAPPAARAGYEQY
TRBJ2-7 | TRBV29-1 | SVPTGGGEQY
TRBJ2-7 | TRBV4-1 | ASSQAVGASYEQY
TRBJ2-5 | TRBV11-2 | ASSLGGRRQETQY
TRBJ1-1 | TRBV20-1 | SARDRDRGGGLNTEAF
TRBJ2-7 | TRBV7-9 | ASSSSSGVPYEQY
TRBJ2-7 | TRBV3-1 | ASSQGLAGSRYEQY
TRBJ2-1 | TRBV28 | ASSFILGDRGNEQF
TRBJ2-1 | TRBV9 | ASSVDGGPYEQF
TRBJ2-1 | TRBV27 | ASTSDLSGIINEQF
TRBJ2-1 | TRBV24-1 | ATSTQGRGNEQF
TRBJ1-1 | TRBV5-6 | ASSPSTGRDTKAF